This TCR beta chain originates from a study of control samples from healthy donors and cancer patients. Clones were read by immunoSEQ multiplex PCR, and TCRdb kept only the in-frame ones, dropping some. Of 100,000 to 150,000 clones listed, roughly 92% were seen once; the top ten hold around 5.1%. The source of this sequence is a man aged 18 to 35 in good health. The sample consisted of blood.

The CDR3 nucleotides read TGTGCCTGGAGTTCGGGTGGTGAGCAGTTCTTC. Residues: CAWSSGGEQFF. This chain joins TRBV30 and TRBJ2-1; D ambiguous. CDR3 length equals 11 residues. Germline assignment: CDR1 GTSNPN and CDR2 SVGIG (reference sequence). The ends were cut back, 2 bases at V and 9 bases at J, with 8 bases in the middle.